Below, one TCR beta chain is given with its context. The sample comes from a study of blood T cell repertoires in COVID-19. Turning to the study itself: Samples taken during acute and convalescent COVID-19 were collected in the United States, Italy and Spain.

The CDR3 is made up of 15 amino acids. Clones were read by immunoSEQ multiplex PCR, and TCRdb kept only the in-frame ones, dropping some. The sample carries 170,000 or so clones, nearly 80% recorded once. The sequence was obtained from a woman in her seventies with acute or convalescent COVID-19. V gene TRBV12-1 combines with J gene TRBJ2-7; the table gives TRBD1 as D, unverified against the DNA. TRBV12-1 is an annotated pseudogene. Sequencing was carried out using peripheral blood. The CDR3 sequence is CASAPSQGFAYEQYF. For the CDR3, the DNA is TGTGCCAGCGCTCCCAGCCAGGGGTTCGCCTACGAGCAGTACTTC.